The clone carrying this T cell receptor (beta chain) showed up just a few times. What it binds is not known. Germline V gene data show CDR1 as LGHDT and CDR2 as YNNKEL (reference sequence). The CDR3 loop spans 13 amino acids. The trim removed 1 base at V and 6 bases at J, leaving 2 bases unmatched. TCR beta libraries were built with iRepertoire HTBI primers and Arm-PCR of CDR3 regions. One entry per CDR3 protein results from TCRdb running MiXCR on the multiplex PCR reads. The data hold a few hundred thousand distinct CDR3 sequences, with around 16% observed a single time. This sample was taken from a study of regulatory T cells in long-lasting Graves disease. Indicated time point: newly diagnosed GD, antithyroid drugs for less than 3 months. Scientists built the TCR library using RNA that was extracted from PBMCs. General observations from the study: Between persistent patients, around 2,900 public clonotypes were shared, exceeding the 966 shared between new patients.

This sequence joins TRBV3-1 and TRBJ2-7; the match to TRBD2 covers 8 bases. This TCR was recovered from a female donor with Graves disease. Here the sequenced sample was peripheral blood mononuclear cells (PBMCs), taken at new diagnosis, from a patient treated with antithyroid drugs. Here the CDR3 reads CASSQAGGREQYF. CDR3 nucleotide sequence: TGTGCCAGCAGCCAAGCGGGAGGGCGCGAGCAGTACTTC.